The rows below give T cell receptor beta chains drawn from one sample of a study of blood T cell repertoires in COVID-19. Here immunoSEQ multiplex PCR was the method, and the copy in TCRdb shows in-frame clones only, minus some. The sample records roughly 230,000 clones, around 83% being singletons. What was sequenced was peripheral blood. Receptors originate from a woman between 45 and 60 years old with acute or convalescent COVID-19. The CDR3 runs from the conserved cysteine through the conserved F or W. A D gene is named only where the DNA matches it firmly. Expanded clones get a size class; other rows say once, few or many, or leave the size out.

cdr3_nt: TGTGCCATCAGTGAGTCGAACGGCTATGGCTACACCTTC; cdr3_aa: CAISESNGYGYTF; d_call: .; v_call: TRBV10-3; j_call: TRBJ1-2; clone_size: .
cdr3_nt: TGTGCCAGCAGCCAAGAATTGGGGCAAGCTACGCAGTATTTT; cdr3_aa: CASSQELGQATQYF; d_call: .; v_call: TRBV3-1/TRBV3-2; j_call: TRBJ2-3; clone_size: few
cdr3_nt: TGTGCCAGCAGTTACCGGGGGGGGAACTCCTACGAGCAGTACTTC; cdr3_aa: CASSYRGGNSYEQYF; d_call: TRBD2; v_call: TRBV6-5; j_call: TRBJ2-7; clone_size: .
cdr3_nt: TGTGCCAGCAGTCTGGACAGGTTGCTATATGGGGGCTACACCTTC; cdr3_aa: CASSLDRLLYGGYTF; d_call: TRBD1; v_call: TRBV6-5; j_call: TRBJ1-2; clone_size: .
cdr3_nt: TGTGCCAGCAGCCCCCGGACAGGGGCGGGCGAGACCCAGTACTTC; cdr3_aa: CASSPRTGAGETQYF; d_call: TRBD1; v_call: TRBV11-2; j_call: TRBJ2-5; clone_size: .
cdr3_nt: TGTGCCAGCAGCTGGGGACAGGCGTCCCTCTACAATGAGCAGTTCTTC; cdr3_aa: CASSWGQASLYNEQFF; d_call: TRBD1; v_call: TRBV7-3; j_call: TRBJ2-1; clone_size: few
cdr3_nt: TGTGCCAGCAGCCGTCCCGGGACAGGGGGAGGCTACACCTTC; cdr3_aa: CASSRPGTGGGYTF; d_call: TRBD1; v_call: TRBV7-9; j_call: TRBJ1-2; clone_size: .
cdr3_nt: TGCGCCAGCAGCTTGGTTGGAACGGACAACACAGATACGCAGTATTTT; cdr3_aa: CASSLVGTDNTDTQYF; d_call: .; v_call: TRBV5-1; j_call: TRBJ2-3; clone_size: .
cdr3_nt: TGCGCCAGCAGCCAAGACGAGGGGGCTCTCTATGGCTACACCTTC; cdr3_aa: CASSQDEGALYGYTF; d_call: TRBD1; v_call: TRBV4-1; j_call: TRBJ1-2; clone_size: .
cdr3_nt: TGTGCCAGCGGGCGGGACAGCACAGATACGCAGTATTTT; cdr3_aa: CASGRDSTDTQYF; d_call: .; v_call: TRBV2; j_call: TRBJ2-3; clone_size: .
cdr3_nt: TGTGCCAGCAGCTCCGGACAGGGGATGAGCAATCAGCCCCAGCATTTT; cdr3_aa: CASSSGQGMSNQPQHF; d_call: TRBD1; v_call: TRBV5-8; j_call: TRBJ1-5; clone_size: .
cdr3_nt: TGTGCCAGCAGTCGATCCGGGACAGGGGTAATCGAGCAGTACTTC; cdr3_aa: CASSRSGTGVIEQYF; d_call: TRBD1; v_call: TRBV28; j_call: TRBJ2-7; clone_size: few
cdr3_nt: TGTGCCAGCAGCGGTGGACAGGTGAAGACCCAGTACTTC; cdr3_aa: CASSGGQVKTQYF; d_call: TRBD1; v_call: TRBV9; j_call: TRBJ2-5; clone_size: .
cdr3_nt: TGTGCCAGCAGCTTGGGGTCTAGCGGGGGACCCGAGCAGTTCTTC; cdr3_aa: CASSLGSSGGPEQFF; d_call: TRBD2; v_call: TRBV5-5; j_call: TRBJ2-1; clone_size: .
cdr3_nt: TGTGCTTCGACAGGGGCCTTGAACACTGAAGCTTTCTTT; cdr3_aa: CASTGALNTEAFF; d_call: TRBD1; v_call: TRBV30; j_call: TRBJ1-1; clone_size: .
cdr3_nt: TGTGCCAGCAGTTCCGGGAGGGTCGTAATTTCGGTTGATGAGCAGTTCTTC; cdr3_aa: CASSSGRVVISVDEQFF; d_call: TRBD2; v_call: TRBV6-2/TRBV6-3; j_call: TRBJ2-1; clone_size: .
cdr3_nt: TGTGCCAGCAGCGCGGGGACTAGCTCCCGAAACACCGGGGAGCTGTTTTTT; cdr3_aa: CASSAGTSSRNTGELFF; d_call: TRBD2; v_call: TRBV9; j_call: TRBJ2-2; clone_size: .
cdr3_nt: TGTGCCAGTAGTATCGGGGAGGGGTGGCAGCCCCAGCATTTT; cdr3_aa: CASSIGEGWQPQHF; d_call: .; v_call: TRBV19; j_call: TRBJ1-5; clone_size: .
cdr3_nt: TGTGCCAGCAGCTTAGAGGGGGCAAGGGGGCAGTACTTC; cdr3_aa: CASSLEGARGQYF; d_call: .; v_call: TRBV11-2; j_call: TRBJ2-7; clone_size: .
cdr3_nt: TGTGCCAGCAGCTTAGCGGCTAGCGGGGCCTACGAGCAGTACTTC; cdr3_aa: CASSLAASGAYEQYF; d_call: TRBD2; v_call: TRBV7-2; j_call: TRBJ2-7; clone_size: .
cdr3_nt: TGTGCCACTTTCTTTTACAATGGCTACACCTTC; cdr3_aa: CATFFYNGYTF; d_call: .; v_call: TRBV4-2; j_call: TRBJ1-2; clone_size: .
cdr3_nt: TGCGCCAGCAGCTTCCAACATCGGGAAACAGATACGCAGTATTTT; cdr3_aa: CASSFQHRETDTQYF; d_call: .; v_call: TRBV5-1; j_call: TRBJ2-3; clone_size: .
cdr3_nt: TGTGCCACCAGTGACACGACAGGGGGCGTTGAAAAACTGTTTTTT; cdr3_aa: CATSDTTGGVEKLFF; d_call: TRBD1; v_call: TRBV24-1; j_call: TRBJ1-4; clone_size: .
cdr3_nt: TGTGCCACCAGCAGCCGACAGGGCGGCTATGGCTACACCTTC; cdr3_aa: CATSSRQGGYGYTF; d_call: TRBD1; v_call: TRBV15; j_call: TRBJ1-2; clone_size: .
cdr3_nt: TGTGCCAGCAGCCTACCCCTACTAGCGGGGGGGCCCCAAGAGACCCAGTACTTC; cdr3_aa: CASSLPLLAGGPQETQYF; d_call: TRBD2; v_call: TRBV6-2/TRBV6-3; j_call: TRBJ2-5; clone_size: .
cdr3_nt: TGTGCCAGCAGTCGTGGGCGCACAATGAACACTGAAGCTTTCTTT; cdr3_aa: CASSRGRTMNTEAFF; d_call: .; v_call: TRBV28; j_call: TRBJ1-1; clone_size: few
cdr3_nt: TGCGCCAGCAGTCTCTCGTGGGTCGGGACAGGGACTGAAAAACTGTTTTTT; cdr3_aa: CASSLSWVGTGTEKLFF; d_call: TRBD1; v_call: TRBV5-1; j_call: TRBJ1-4; clone_size: .
cdr3_nt: TGTGCCACCAGTGAGGGCCCAGGGCACAATCAGCCCCAGCATTTT; cdr3_aa: CATSEGPGHNQPQHF; d_call: .; v_call: TRBV24-1; j_call: TRBJ1-5; clone_size: .